The 18 T cell receptor beta chains presented below share a single source sample, sequenced in a study of T-cell reconstitution after alpha-beta-depleted transplantation in children (dated by TCRdb to about 2016). The treatment or condition label corresponds to: allogeneic hematopoietic cell transplantation with graft depleted of TCRalphabeta T cells and CD19 B cells. Receptors were amplified or captured by PCR. Reads for this sample came from an Illumina HiSeq 2500. TCR libraries were prepared with molecular barcoding, using unique molecular identifiers to normalize TCRbeta repertoire quantification. In TCRdb, the public reads were trimmed at Q25 with fastp and aligned with MiXCR, with productive beta chains retained. Identical CDR3 protein sequences are pooled into one entry, listed with their most common genes and DNA. In all, the sample holds about 510,000 distinct CDR3 sequences, and approximately 10% of those were seen once. About 15% of the sample belongs to the ten largest clones.

This material consisted of PBMCs, mostly from graft donor cells, taken 180 days after TCRalphabeta/CD19-depleted stem cell transplant. The receptors stem from a female patient aged 2-15 years who had a stem cell transplant for aplastic anemia, so the T cells may come from the graft donor.

Only a few counts were recorded for this clonotype. The rearrangement joins TRBV4-2 to TRBJ2-1; D is undetermined. The CDR3 extends over 15 amino acids. Germline values: CDR1 LGHNA, CDR2 YNFKEQ. V lost 1 base to trimming and J lost 4 bases, with 11 bases between them. The CDR3 region is CASSQVADRYNEQFF. DNA for the CDR3: TGTGCCAGCAGCCAAGTTGCGGATAGATACAATGAGCAGTTCTTC.

This clonotype was observed a handful of times. The chain is built from TRBV19 and TRBJ2-7; unclear D gene. CDR3 length: 13 residues. The ends were cut back, 3 bases at V and 2 bases at J, with 8 bases in the middle. Per germline, CDR1 LNHDA and CDR2 SQIVND (reference sequence). The CDR3 spells CASSIGPTYEQYF. Written as DNA, the CDR3 is TGTGCCAGTAGTATTGGCCCGACCTACGAGCAGTACTTC.

The V gene is TRBV27, the J gene TRBJ2-7; 7 bases fit TRBD1. CDR3 length equals 15 residues. J was trimmed by 5 bases and V by 4 bases; bases with no gene match: 11. Germline CDR1 and CDR2: MNHEY and SMNVEV (reference sequence). The CDR3 region is CASSSRQGRTHEQYF. The DNA of the CDR3 is TGTGCCAGCAGTTCTAGACAGGGAAGAACCCACGAGCAGTACTTC.

Only a few counts were recorded for this clonotype. The chain combines TRBV20-1 with TRBJ2-3, with 7 positions matching TRBD2. The length of the CDR3 is 14 residues. The V and J ends lost 2 bases and 6 bases, in that order; junction bases with no gene match: 8. From germline, CDR1 is DFQATT and CDR2 SNEGSKA (reference sequence). The CDR3 bases are TGCAGTGCTAGACCGGGAGGTGGGTTGGATACGCAGTATTTT. Its translation is CSARPGGGLDTQYF.

The gene calls are TRBV7-2 and TRBJ2-3; 9 positions agree with TRBD2. With V trimmed by 0 bases and J by 2 bases, 9 bases remained unmatched. CDR3 length: 18 amino acids. Germline CDR1 is SGHTA and CDR2 is FQGNSA. The CDR3 DNA is TGTGCCAGCAGCTTAGCGCAAGGGGCTAGCGGGACCACAGATACGCAGTATTTT. Protein sequence: CASSLAQGASGTTDTQYF.

This clonotype has more than one count but fewer than ten. This chain links TRBV21-1 with TRBJ2-1. TRBV21-1 has pseudogene status. This CDR3 has 18 amino acids. The CDR3 DNA is TGTGCCAGCAGGCAAGTGGTGGCAAGAACGACTCTTTACAATGAGCAGTTCTTC. Residues: CASRQVVARTTLYNEQFF.

This clonotype was seen repeatedly, ten times or more. V is TRBV4-3 and J is TRBJ2-1, with a weak D call TRBD2 (5 bases). Germline CDR1 reads LGHNA; CDR2 reads YSLEER. Trimming cost V 0 bases and J 0 bases, with 9 bases left between them. CDR3 length equals 16 residues. This chain's CDR3 is CASSQEAEYSYNEQFF. CDR3 coding DNA: TGCGCCAGCAGCCAAGAAGCGGAGTACTCCTACAATGAGCAGTTCTTC.

In this sample, this clonotype turned up a few times. The chain uses TRBV15 and TRBJ1-1; D remains ambiguous. The V gene lost 2 bases and the J gene lost 4 bases, with 14 bases spanning the gap. The CDR3 has 15 residues. Germline values: CDR1 LNHNV, CDR2 YYDKDF (reference sequence). The CDR3 is CATSRIGSRSTEAFF. DNA for the CDR3: TGTGCCACCAGCAGAATAGGGAGTCGGAGCACTGAAGCTTTCTTT. Complete variable domain (other parts from reference TRBV15 and TRBJ1-1): DAMVIQNPRYQVTQFGKPVTLSCSQTLNHNVMYWYQQKSSQAPKLLFHYYDKDFNNEADTPDNFQSRRPNTSFCFLDIRSPGLGDTAMYLCATSRIGSRSTEAFFGQGTRLTVV.

This clonotype was observed a few times. The chain joins TRBV18 to TRBJ2-7, with 10 positions matching TRBD1. CDR3 size: 15 residues. CDR1 is KGHSH, CDR2 LQKENI, per germline. Losses at the gene ends were 3 bases for V and 6 bases for J; bases not matched to a gene: 8. CDR3 sequence: CASSPGQGSAFEQYF. CDR3 in DNA: TGTGCCAGCTCACCGGGACAGGGGTCAGCTTTCGAGCAGTACTTC.

There are many counts of this clonotype. The gene calls are TRBV27 and TRBJ2-7, with D unresolved. Germline CDR1 is MNHEY and CDR2 is SMNVEV (reference sequence). The CDR3 extends over 11 amino acids. V lost 7 bases, J lost 0 bases, and 4 bases lay in between. The CDR3 here is CASIDSYEQYV. As DNA, the CDR3 is TGTGCCAGCATTGACTCCTACGAGCAGTACGTC.

The table lists this clonotype with a few counts. V and J are TRBV7-2 and TRBJ2-2, with 7 bases identical to TRBD1. The germline CDR1 and CDR2 sequences are SGHTA and FQGNSA. The CDR3 runs to 16 residues. The V segment lost 1 base and the J segment 4 bases; nucleotides outside the gene matches: 6. The CDR3 bases are TGTGCCAGCAGCTTAGACGCGACAGGGACCACCGGGGAGCTGTTTTTT. Residues: CASSLDATGTTGELFF.

This clonotype was detected only a few times. The chain combines TRBV20-1 with TRBJ2-2; 7 nucleotides align to TRBD2. Germline CDR1 and CDR2: DFQATT and SNEGSKA (reference sequence). This CDR3 spans 14 amino acids. V was clipped by 6 bases and J by 1 base; unmatched bases: 5. The CDR3 DNA reads TGCAGTGCCCCCCTAGCGGAGAACACCGGGGAGCTGTTTTTT. Residues: CSAPLAENTGELFF.

This clonotype was seen repeatedly, ten times or more. V gene TRBV28 combines with J gene TRBJ2-1, with D unclear. This CDR3 spans 12 amino acids. The V and J ends lost 1 base and 12 bases respectively, with 10 bases between them. CDR1 MDHEN and CDR2 SYDVKM come from the germline V gene. CDR3 protein: CASSLYRDGQFF. The CDR3 DNA follows: TGTGCCAGCAGTTTATACAGAGATGGGCAGTTCTTC.

The rearrangement links TRBV28 to TRBJ2-7; D is unresolved. The V gene's germline CDR1 is MDHEN and CDR2 SYDVKM. The V gene lost 3 bases and the J gene lost 7 bases, with 22 bases spanning the gap. The CDR3 is 16 amino acids. The CDR3 here is CASSFRRYPLPWEQYF. As DNA, the CDR3 is TGTGCCAGCAGTTTTCGGCGCTACCCCCTACCTTGGGAGCAGTACTTC.

The rearrangement links TRBV20-1 to TRBJ2-3; 9 bases are a match to TRBD1. The CDR3 length is 14 residues. Trimming at V came to 5 bases and at J to 2 bases, leaving 5 bases not matched to a gene. In germline, CDR1 is DFQATT, CDR2 SNEGSKA (reference sequence). In DNA, the CDR3 is TGCAGTGCTCCTGGACAGGGGAACACAGATACGCAGTATTTT. It yields the protein CSAPGQGNTDTQYF.

The chain couples TRBV20-1 to TRBJ2-1; D is perhaps TRBD2 (6 bases). Germline CDR1 is DFQATT and CDR2 is SNEGSKA (reference sequence). The CDR3 runs to 20 residues. V lost 1 base to trimming and J lost 1 base, with 26 bases between them. CDR3 loop: CSARASRGARGGGSYNEQFF. DNA for the CDR3: TGCAGTGCTAGAGCCTCCCGTGGGGCTCGTGGCGGAGGGTCCTACAATGAGCAGTTCTTC.

This clonotype has just a few counts. This chain uses TRBV9 with TRBJ2-1; D remains ambiguous. The V end lost 0 bases, the J end lost 0 bases, and 16 bases lay between the germline ends. The CDR3 is made up of 18 amino acids. From germline, CDR1 is SGDLS and CDR2 YYNGEE. For the CDR3, the DNA is TGTGCCAGCAGCGTAGACAGAAGCGCCTTTAGCTCCTACAATGAGCAGTTCTTC. Its translation is CASSVDRSAFSSYNEQFF.

At least ten counts were recorded for this clonotype. The chain is built from TRBV7-9 and TRBJ2-7; 9 nucleotides agree with TRBD1. The CDR3 contains 15 residues. From germline, CDR1 is SEHNR and CDR2 FQNEAQ (reference sequence). Trimming took 5 bases from V and 4 from J; bases not matched to a gene: 9. In DNA, the CDR3 is TGTGCCAGCAGCCTCGGGGACAGGGCGGAGTACGAGCAGTACTTC. It translates to CASSLGDRAEYEQYF.